This T cell receptor beta chain derives from a study of T-cell reconstitution after alpha-beta-depleted transplantation in children. For TCRbeta, the library was prepared with unique molecular identifiers. MiXCR, run by TCRdb on the PCR reads, gives a single entry per CDR3 protein. Seen here are about 230,000 distinct CDR3 sequences, over 9.5% observed once, and the top ten hold approximately 4.7%. This clonotype was seen ten or more times. The CDR3 is made up of 14 amino acids. V gave up 2 bases and J gave up 0 bases, with 8 bases separating them. Looked up from germline, CDR1 is SGHKS and CDR2 is YYEKEE (reference sequence).

The rearrangement links TRBV5-5 to TRBJ1-2; D is uncertain. This clonotype was obtained from a human donor who donated a stem cell graft to a child with SCID. The sample in question was PBMCs from the stem cell graft donor, obtained from the stem cell graft. The CDR3 DNA follows: TGTGCCAGCAGCTTTGACTCAGCTAACTATGGCTACACCTTC. This translates into CASSFDSANYGYTF.